This T cell receptor (beta chain) derives from a study of blood T cell repertoires in COVID-19. Study details: From T cells, B-cell-depleted T cells, or PBMCs came the material, which was cDNA or gDNA.

Cohorts were based on clinical histories the participants reported. Cohort 3 recovered donors had two negative PCRs, clearance, or symptom resolution. Source study methods: The assay estimated nucleated cells by amplifying reference gene primers. Here immunoSEQ multiplex PCR was the method, and the copy in TCRdb shows in-frame clones only, minus some. V and J calls and clone size are as listed in that table; D and trimming were resolved from the DNA. The data show about 380,000 clones, roughly 84% seen once. CDR3 length equals 16 residues. Germline V gene lookup returns CDR1 MDHEN and CDR2 SYDVKM. With V trimmed by 11 bases and J by 0 bases, 13 bases remained unmatched.

This sequence joins TRBV28 and TRBJ1-5; 7 bases are a match to TRBD1. The sequencing sample was made of PBMCs or T cells enriched from blood (not recorded which). This receptor was identified in a woman aged 25 to 39 who had recovered from COVID-19. The CDR3 region is CASLGQLEYSNQPQHF. CDR3 in DNA: TGTGCCTCCTTGGGACAGCTGGAATATAGCAATCAGCCCCAGCATTTT.